This entry lists 5 T cell receptor beta chains sequenced from one sample in a study of blood T cell repertoires in COVID-19. Some clones are missing from TCRdb's copy, which holds only in-frame ones; the method was immunoSEQ multiplex PCR. The table has fewer than 250,000 clones, approximately 86% seen once; the top ten hold 0.55% to 0.75%. Sequenced sample: peripheral blood. These TCRs come from a middle-aged man with acute or convalescent COVID-19.

The V gene is TRBV6-5, the J gene TRBJ1-5, with a tentative D call TRBD1 (5 bases). The germline V gene encodes CDR1 MNHEY and CDR2 SVGAGI. Trimming took off 0 bases at V and 5 bases at J, with 11 bases between the two ends. This CDR3 contains 15 residues. The CDR3 is CASSYSSGLDQPQHF. CDR3 bases: TGTGCCAGCAGTTACTCGTCAGGGCTAGATCAGCCCCAGCATTTT.

V usage is TRBV19 and J usage is TRBJ2-6, with 9 bases that match TRBD1. V was pared by 6 bases and J by 6 bases, with 3 bases of the junction left unmatched. The CDR3 is 14 residues long. CDR1 and CDR2 (germline): LNHDA, SQIVND (reference sequence). DNA of the CDR3: TGTGCCAGTAGCCGGACAGGGGAGGCCAACGTCCTGACTTTC. Its protein product is CASSRTGEANVLTF.

This clone was seen more than once but under ten times. This rearrangement joins TRBV11-1 to TRBJ1-1; 7 positions agree with TRBD1. Trimming cost V 1 base and J 6 bases; bases outside gene matches: 5. The CDR3 has 14 residues. Germline CDR1 SGHAT, CDR2 FQDESV (reference sequence). CDR3 in amino acids: CASSLVQGLAEAFF. In nucleotides, the CDR3 is TGTGCCAGCAGCTTAGTACAGGGGCTCGCTGAAGCTTTCTTT.

The V and J genes are TRBV6-4 and TRBJ1-6; 8 bases map to TRBD1. The length of the CDR3 is 16 residues. Germline values: CDR1 MRHNA, CDR2 SNTAGT. The V and J ends lost 4 bases and 9 bases, in that order; junction bases with no gene match: 11. The CDR3 region is CASSASGGQGGSPLHF. DNA for the CDR3: TGTGCCAGCAGTGCCTCAGGGGGCCAGGGTGGTTCACCCCTCCACTTT.

This chain uses TRBV6-5 with TRBJ1-1; TRBD1 agrees at 8 bases. After removal of 0 bases from V and 3 bases from J, the junction contained 3 bases not matched to a gene. CDR3 length: 15 amino acids. Per the germline V gene, CDR1 is MNHEY and CDR2 is SVGAGI. The CDR3 nucleotides read TGTGCCAGCAGTTACTCGACAGGGGTGCACACTGAAGCTTTCTTT. Translating it yields CASSYSTGVHTEAFF.